The rows below give T cell receptor beta chains drawn from one sample of a study of blood T cell repertoires in COVID-19. The assay was immunoSEQ multiplex PCR, and TCRdb's table has in-frame clones only and misses some. The sample has under 250,000 clones, approximately 82% seen once. The sequenced sample was peripheral blood. The receptors derive from a man aged 30 to 39 who had recovered from COVID-19. The CDR3 runs from the conserved cysteine through the conserved F or W. A D gene is named only where the DNA matches it firmly. For some rows the clone size is stated as once, few or many, or as a class when expanded; others skip it.

cdr3_length,d_call,j_call,clone_size,v_call,cdr3_aa,cdr3_nt
15,NA,TRBJ1-4,NA,TRBV6-1,CASSDDRWPNEKLFF,TGTGCCAGCAGTGACGACAGGTGGCCTAATGAAAAACTGTTTTTT
13,NA,TRBJ2-3,NA,TRBV27,CASSLWRSDTQYF,TGTGCCAGCAGTTTATGGAGGTCAGATACGCAGTATTTT
12,NA,TRBJ1-1,NA,TRBV5-1,CASSLATGEAFF,TGCGCCAGCAGCTTGGCGACGGGTGAAGCTTTCTTT
13,NA,TRBJ1-1,NA,TRBV6-5,CASRTGRNTEAFF,TGTGCCAGCAGGACGGGAAGGAACACTGAAGCTTTCTTT
13,NA,TRBJ1-5,NA,TRBV6-5,CASRRGPNQPQHF,TGTGCCAGCAGGAGAGGCCCCAATCAGCCCCAGCATTTT
12,TRBD1,TRBJ2-2,NA,TRBV9,CASSVVGGALFF,TGTGCCAGCAGCGTAGTAGGGGGCGCTCTGTTTTTT
15,TRBD2,TRBJ2-2,NA,TRBV7-8,CASRQGTSGGGRLFF,TGTGCCAGCAGACAAGGGACTAGCGGGGGGGGTCGGCTGTTTTTT
14,NA,TRBJ2-5,NA,TRBV3-1/TRBV3-2,CASSQDTAQETQYF,TGTGCCAGCAGCCAAGATACTGCCCAAGAGACCCAGTACTTC
15,TRBD1,TRBJ1-6,NA,TRBV10-2,CASSEQGQGISPLHF,TGCGCCAGCAGTGAGCAGGGACAGGGAATTTCACCCCTCCACTTT
14,NA,TRBJ2-1,NA,TRBV19,CASSPARVYNEQFF,TGTGCCAGTAGTCCTGCGAGGGTATACAATGAGCAGTTCTTC
17,NA,TRBJ1-5,NA,TRBV4-1,CASSQDPVHGGNQPQHF,TGCGCCAGCAGCCAAGACCCAGTCCATGGAGGCAATCAGCCCCAGCATTTT
16,TRBD2,TRBJ2-3,few,TRBV10-3,CAIKTPLRGEVDTQYF,TGTGCCATCAAGACCCCCTTGCGGGGGGAGGTAGATACGCAGTATTTT
13,NA,TRBJ1-5,NA,TRBV12-3/TRBV12-4,CASTIRVGSAQHF,TGTGCCAGCACCATTAGGGTAGGGAGTGCCCAGCATTTT
11,NA,TRBJ1-2,once,TRBV6-5,CASSVLPGYTF,TGTGCCAGCAGCGTCCTACCTGGCTACACCTTC
15,NA,TRBJ1-5,once,TRBV6-5,CASRAMQGSDQPQHF,TGTGCCAGCAGAGCAATGCAGGGCTCCGATCAGCCCCAGCATTTT
15,NA,TRBJ1-4,NA,TRBV6-5,CASSYSGPSRGKLFF,TGTGCCAGCAGTTACTCGGGGCCTTCGAGAGGAAAACTGTTTTTT
13,NA,TRBJ1-1,NA,TRBV3-1/TRBV3-2,CASKRSEGTEAFF,TGTGCCAGCAAGAGGAGCGAGGGCACTGAAGCTTTCTTT
13,NA,TRBJ2-7,NA,TRBV29-1,CSVDGPGGFEQYF,TGCAGCGTTGATGGCCCTGGGGGGTTCGAGCAGTACTTC
13,NA,TRBJ2-5,NA,TRBV7-3,CASSRTDQETQYF,TGTGCCAGCAGCAGAACGGACCAAGAGACCCAGTACTTC
14,NA,TRBJ2-7,NA,TRBV5-4,CASMRRGSGYEQYF,TGTGCCAGCATGCGCAGGGGATCAGGTTACGAGCAGTACTTC
16,TRBD1,TRBJ1-4,NA,TRBV19,CASSQERTGVNEKLFF,TGTGCCAGTAGTCAAGAGAGAACAGGGGTGAATGAAAAACTGTTTTTT